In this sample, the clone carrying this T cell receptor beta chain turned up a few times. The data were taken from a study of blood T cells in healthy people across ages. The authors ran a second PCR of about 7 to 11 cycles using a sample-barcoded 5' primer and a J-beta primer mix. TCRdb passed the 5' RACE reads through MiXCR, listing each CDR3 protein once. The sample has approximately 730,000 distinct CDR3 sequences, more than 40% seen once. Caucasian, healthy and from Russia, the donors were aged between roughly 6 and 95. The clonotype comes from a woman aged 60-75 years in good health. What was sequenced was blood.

This CDR3 is CAISELSSGRDEQFF. CDR3 DNA: TGTGCCATCAGTGAGTTATCTAGCGGGAGGGATGAGCAGTTCTTC. The V gene is TRBV10-3, the J gene TRBJ2-1, with 12 nucleotides matching TRBD2. The junction had 3 bases not matched to a gene; V was cut back by 1 base and J by 8 bases. Germline V gives CDR1 ENHRY, CDR2 SYGVKD. The CDR3 spans 15 residues.